The 19 T cell receptor beta chains below all came from one sample that was sequenced in a study of CD8 T cells in ankylosing spondylitis. TCRdb re-analysed the 5' RACE reads in MiXCR, keeping a single row per CDR3 protein. This table has about 250,000 distinct CDR3 sequences, 30% to 35% appearing once. Sequencing input: blood, either unsorted or a sorted T cell fraction (not recorded which). Receptors originate from a male donor with ankylosing spondylitis or in good health (not recorded which).

This clonotype has at least ten counts. The V gene is TRBV29-1, the J gene TRBJ2-7, with a weak D call TRBD1 (5 bases). Germline CDR1 and CDR2: SQVTM and ANQGSEA. V lost 6 bases to trimming and J lost 4 bases, with 10 bases between them. CDR3 size: 11 residues. CDR3 bases: TGCAGCGTGGGGCAGACATACGAGCAGTACTTC. It codes for CSVGQTYEQYF.

The chain carries TRBV5-6 and TRBJ2-7, with a tentative D call TRBD2 (6 bases). The CDR3 length is 16 residues. V lost 0 bases to trimming and J lost 3 bases, with 16 bases between them. Germline CDR1 SGHDT, CDR2 YYEEEE. Here the CDR3 reads CASSLAYGGGYYEQYF. Written as DNA, the CDR3 is TGTGCCAGCAGCTTGGCCTACGGGGGTGGCTACTACGAGCAGTACTTC. The full variable domain, its missing parts supplied by reference TRBV5-6 and TRBJ2-7, is DAGVTQSPTHLIKTRGQQVTLRCSPKSGHDTVSWYQQALGQGPQFIFQYYEEEERQRGNFPDRFSGHQFPNYSSELNVNALLLGDSALYLCASSLAYGGGYYEQYFGPGTRLTVT.

This clonotype was counted a few times. V is TRBV25-1 and J is TRBJ1-1, with D maybe TRBD1 (5 bases). Germline assignment: CDR1 MGHDK and CDR2 SYGVNS. The CDR3 is 15 residues long. Trimming shortened V by 3 bases and J by 5 bases, and 16 bases separated the two germline ends. CDR3 amino acids: CASSEPRGKGTEAFF. As DNA, the CDR3 is TGTGCCAGCAGTGAGCCTCGGGGGAAAGGGACTGAAGCTTTCTTT.

The table lists this clonotype with many counts. V is TRBV10-3 and J is TRBJ2-1, with 14 bases aligning to TRBD2. The CDR3 runs 15 residues. Germline CDR1 reads ENHRY; CDR2 reads SYGVKD. V lost 6 bases to trimming and J lost 4 bases; unmatched junction nucleotides: 2. The CDR3 DNA follows: TGTGCCATCAGACGGACTAGCGGGGGGTACAATGAGCAGTTCTTC. Protein: CAIRRTSGGYNEQFF.

This clonotype was seen only a few times. This rearrangement joins TRBV30 to TRBJ1-5; TRBD1 might be the D (5 bases). CDR3 length equals 16 residues. V was shortened by 0 bases and J by 1 base, with 13 bases between the two germline ends. Germline V gives CDR1 GTSNPN, CDR2 SVGIG (reference sequence). This CDR3 reads CAWSVGAGKSNQPQHF. The CDR3 DNA sequence: TGTGCCTGGAGTGTCGGGGCAGGAAAAAGCAATCAGCCCCAGCATTTT.

This clonotype was recorded at least ten times. The chain combines TRBV12-3 or TRBV12-4 with TRBJ2-7, with D uncertain. V lost 4 bases and J lost 2, with 3 bases in between. The CDR3 loop spans 11 amino acids. As DNA, the CDR3 is TGTGCCAGCAGTTCTGCCTACGAGCAGTACTTC. Translated: CASSSAYEQYF.

Only a few counts were recorded for this clonotype. This chain joins TRBV7-8 and TRBJ2-7; D possibly matches TRBD1 or TRBD2 (5 bases each). Looked up from germline, CDR1 is SGHVS and CDR2 is FQNEAQ. The CDR3 runs 17 residues. V shed 3 bases and J shed 2 bases, with 20 bases lying between them. CDR3 bases: TGTGCCAGCAGCTTGGCCAGAAATAGGGACGGACCCTACGAGCAGTACTTC. Translating gives CASSLARNRDGPYEQYF.

This clonotype appeared a few times. The DNA for the CDR3 is TGTGCCAGCAGTGTATCTCGGCTGAGTAGTGTGGGTTTTGTGTGGCTCCTAGCCAAAAACATTCAGTACTTC. Protein product: CASSVSRLSSVGFVWLLAKNIQYF. The rearrangement joins TRBV6-4 to TRBJ2-4; D is ambiguous. Germline values: CDR1 MRHNA, CDR2 SNTAGT. Trimming pared 4 bases from V and 0 bases from J, leaving 37 bases between. CDR3 length equals 24 residues.

The chain couples TRBV29-1 to TRBJ2-7; the match to TRBD1 covers 10 bases. Germline loops: CDR1 SQVTM, CDR2 ANQGSEA. The CDR3 loop spans 13 amino acids. Trimming removed 7 bases from V and 4 bases from J; junction bases left unmatched: 7. CDR3 region: CSAIDRGRYEQYF. CDR3 sequence (DNA): TGCAGCGCCATAGACAGGGGGCGGTACGAGCAGTACTTC.

This chain connects TRBV28 to TRBJ2-7, with TRBD1 matching 8 bases. This CDR3 comprises 13 residues. V lost 8 bases, J lost 4 bases, and 7 bases stayed unmatched. Germline V gives CDR1 MDHEN, CDR2 SYDVKM. The CDR3 protein is CASSDRGRYEQYF. CDR3 DNA sequence: TGTGCCAGCTCCGACAGGGGCCGATACGAGCAGTACTTC.

J is TRBJ1-2 and V is TRBV29-1; D ambiguous. Germline loops: CDR1 SQVTM, CDR2 ANQGSEA. The CDR3 is 13 amino acids. The V and J ends lost 4 bases and 0 bases respectively, with 9 bases between them. CDR3: CSVASGTNYGYTF. The CDR3, as DNA: TGCAGCGTTGCCTCCGGAACTAACTATGGCTACACCTTC.

This clonotype was seen a handful of times. This chain links TRBV20-1 with TRBJ2-3; the D gene is possibly TRBD1 (6 bases). V lost 3 bases, J lost 1 base, and 14 bases lay in between. CDR1 is DFQATT and CDR2 is SNEGSKA in the germline V gene (reference sequence). The CDR3 totals 15 residues. The CDR3 protein is CSASIPGAGTDTQYF. The CDR3 DNA is TGCAGTGCTAGTATCCCAGGGGCTGGCACAGATACGCAGTATTTT.

Worth noting for this clonotype: One end of the junction fails to match germline, which may point to a read error. V is TRBV29-1 and J is TRBJ2-4; tentatively, D is TRBD2 (5 bases). The CDR3 is 13 amino acids. Germline V gene lookup returns CDR1 SQVTM and CDR2 ANQGSEA. The CDR3 protein is CSVVGLNQNSQYF. The CDR3 DNA is TGCAGCGTTGTCGGACTGAACCAAAACAGTCAGTACTTC.

Of note for this clonotype: Its ends do not fully match the called genes, so a read error is possible. The rearrangement joins TRBV12-3 or TRBV12-4 to TRBJ1-2, with D possibly being TRBD1 (5 bases). The CDR3 spans 16 residues. CDR3 coding DNA: TGTGCCAGCAGCTTAGGACAAATAAGAAACGGATATGGCTACACCTTC. Translating it yields CASSLGQIRNGYGYTF.

The chain couples TRBV12-3 or TRBV12-4 to TRBJ1-5; D is unclear. V was cut by 5 bases and J by 2 bases, with 13 bases left in between. The CDR3 covers 15 residues. CDR3 in amino acids: CASSPLGWGNQPQHF. In DNA, the CDR3 is TGTGCCAGCAGTCCACTAGGCTGGGGCAATCAGCCCCAGCATTTT.

This clonotype was picked up a small number of times. The CDR3, as DNA: TGCAGTGCGCCGGGCGGGCAGTACTTC. Translating gives CSAPGGQYF. V gene TRBV20-1 combines with J gene TRBJ2-7; no firm D call. The germline CDR1 and CDR2 sequences are DFQATT and SNEGSKA (reference sequence). The CDR3 loop spans 9 amino acids. The V end was cut by 6 bases, the J end by 9 bases, with 9 bases between.

The rearrangement uses TRBV7-9 and TRBJ1-1; D is unclear. The ends were cut back, 5 bases at V and 7 bases at J, with 11 bases in the middle. Germline values: CDR1 SEHNR, CDR2 FQNEAQ (reference sequence). CDR3 length equals 12 residues. This CDR3 is CASSPHVNEAFF. Here the CDR3 DNA reads TGTGCCAGCAGCCCCCATGTTAATGAAGCTTTCTTT.

A few counts support this clonotype. This sequence joins TRBV20-1 and TRBJ2-7, with 11 bases aligning to TRBD2. With 6 bases clipped from V and 3 bases from J, the junction kept 4 bases outside the gene matches. CDR3 length: 13 residues. CDR1 is DFQATT, CDR2 SNEGSKA, per germline (reference sequence). As DNA, the CDR3 is TGCAGTGCAGGGACTAGCGGCAACTACGAGCAGTACTTC. This codes for CSAGTSGNYEQYF.

This clonotype was observed a few times. V is TRBV12-3 or TRBV12-4 and J is TRBJ2-3; D might be TRBD1 (5 bases). The length of the CDR3 is 15 residues. Deletions cut 5 bases from V and 6 bases from J, with 18 bases between. For the CDR3, the DNA is TGTGCCAGCAGTCCCACACTCGACAGCCGGGATACGCAGTATTTT. Residues: CASSPTLDSRDTQYF.